Listed here is a single T cell receptor beta chain. Its antigen is currently unknown. Between the trimmed V and J ends, which lost 10 bases and 4 bases, there was a span of 14 bases. The CDR3 covers 13 residues. Germline lookup yields CDR1 MNHEY and CDR2 SMNVEV (reference sequence). This table comes from immunoSEQ multiplex PCR, and its TCRdb copy is limited to in-frame clones, with some not included. Counted here are approximately 90,000 clones, 75% to 95% occurring once; the ten biggest clones make up around 7.6%. This entry belongs to a study of graft-versus-host responses after intestinal transplantation. Study-wide background: Multivisceral, liver-intestinal, or isolated intestinal grafts went to recipients. General study results and limits: The presence of high graft-versus-host to host-versus-graft clonal ratios in allografts characterized patients with graft-donor T cell macrochimerism. Early post-transplant falls in HvG clones accompanied the peak levels of circulating GvH clones. GvH clones detected in recipient marrow included some appearing first in ileum or blood.

The clonotype originates from a human donor who was the organ donor for an intestinal transplant. V gene TRBV27 combines with J gene TRBJ2-1; no clear D. The sample in question was unstimulated CD8+ T cells sorted from spleen or lymph node cells, obtained before transplant. The CDR3 DNA is TGTGCCACCTGGGCCCCTGGTTACAATGAGCAGTTCTTC. The encoded protein is CATWAPGYNEQFF.